The T cell receptor (beta chain) described here comes from a study of T cell changes during pregnancy in multiple sclerosis. Libraries were prepared by immunoSEQ multiplex PCR; TCRdb keeps only in-frame clonotypes and omits some of them. The sample lists approximately 32,000 clones, approximately 89% occurring once. CDR1 and CDR2 from the germline V gene are MNHEY and SMNVEV (reference sequence). V lost 0 bases and J lost 6, with 8 bases in between. The CDR3 contains 13 residues. The sequence was collected from a female donor with multiple sclerosis, enrolled in a pregnancy study. The source material was CD8+ T cells from peripheral blood mononuclear cells, sampled in the second trimester of pregnancy. This rearrangement joins TRBV27 to TRBJ1-1; D perhaps matches TRBD1 (5 bases). CDR3 DNA: TGTGCCAGCAGTTTATCGGGGGGAGCTGAAGCTTTCTTT. It codes for CASSLSGGAEAFF.